A single sample gave rise to the 32 T cell receptor beta chains below, sequenced in a study of T cell changes during pregnancy in multiple sclerosis. The data were produced by immunoSEQ multiplex PCR, yet TCRdb's version contains in-frame clones alone and is incomplete. The sample gives 30,000 to 35,000 clones, around 90% of which show up once; 0.6% to 0.8% is in the top ten. Sample: CD4+ T cells from peripheral blood mononuclear cells, taken in the first trimester of pregnancy. These receptors came from a female donor in good health, enrolled as a control in a pregnancy study.

The chain couples TRBV9 to TRBJ1-2, with D possibly being TRBD1 (6 bases). This CDR3 has 18 residues. The germline V and J ends were trimmed by 0 bases and 0 bases, with 18 bases remaining between them. Germline V gives CDR1 SGDLS, CDR2 YYNGEE. The CDR3 spells CASSVGGLEGQTNYGYTF. CDR3 in DNA: TGTGCCAGCAGCGTAGGAGGTCTAGAAGGACAGACTAACTATGGCTACACCTTC.

The rearrangement links TRBV28 to TRBJ2-6; maybe TRBD1 (6 bases). V was trimmed by 3 bases and J by 3 bases, leaving 12 bases between them. CDR3 length: 16 residues. From germline, CDR1 is MDHEN and CDR2 SYDVKM. The CDR3 is CASSLGTGYGANVLTF. CDR3 in DNA: TGTGCCAGCAGTTTGGGAACAGGGTATGGGGCCAACGTCCTGACTTTC.

As DNA, the CDR3 is TGTGCCTGGAATATCGCGGGGGGCCGGAAAGGGACCCAGTACTTC. It specifies CAWNIAGGRKGTQYF. The chain couples TRBV30 to TRBJ2-5, with 8 bases lining up with TRBD2. V lost 4 bases to trimming and J lost 7 bases; unmatched junction nucleotides: 14. Germline CDR1 reads GTSNPN; CDR2 reads SVGIG (reference sequence). The CDR3 spans 15 residues.

The V gene is TRBV27, the J gene TRBJ2-7; 10 bases map to TRBD2. In germline, CDR1 is MNHEY, CDR2 SMNVEV (reference sequence). The CDR3 length is 17 residues. Germline trimming cut 0 bases from V and 3 bases from J; bases unmatched to any gene: 8. The CDR3 sequence: CASSLSVVASGGYEQYF. CDR3 nucleotides: TGTGCCAGCAGTTTATCCGTAGTGGCTAGCGGGGGCTACGAGCAGTACTTC.

The chain links TRBV4-3 to TRBJ2-1, with 7 bases that match TRBD1. J was trimmed by 8 bases and V by 1 base; bases with no gene match: 5. The CDR3 totals 14 residues. CDR1 and CDR2 (germline): LGHNA, YSLEER. DNA of the CDR3: TGCGCCAGCAGCCAAGTAACAGGGGTCCATGAGCAGTTCTTC. Protein product: CASSQVTGVHEQFF.

The V gene is TRBV4-2, the J gene TRBJ2-2; TRBD2 agrees at 13 bases. Looked up from germline, CDR1 is LGHNA and CDR2 is YNFKEQ. The CDR3 sequence is 16 residues long. With V trimmed by 0 bases and J by 6 bases, 1 base remained unmatched. CDR3 bases: TGTGCCAGCAGCCAAGACGGGACTAGCGGGGCCGGGGAGCTGTTTTTT. Its protein product is CASSQDGTSGAGELFF.

The chain links TRBV18 to TRBJ1-1; 7 bases fit TRBD1. The germline gives CDR1 KGHSH, CDR2 LQKENI. This CDR3 has 15 residues. The ends lost 6 bases at V and 0 bases at J; junction bases unmatched: 7. The CDR3 protein is CASSWGQPLNTEAFF. The CDR3 DNA is TGTGCCAGCTCCTGGGGACAGCCCTTGAACACTGAAGCTTTCTTT.

The J gene is TRBJ2-1, the V gene TRBV4-1, with 8 bases that match TRBD2. The CDR3 sequence is 17 residues long. Germline values: CDR1 MGHRA, CDR2 YSYEKL. The V and J ends lost 2 bases and 6 bases, in that order; junction bases with no gene match: 12. CDR3 region: CASSQRDRLARINEQFF. The CDR3 DNA reads TGCGCCAGCAGCCAAAGGGATCGACTAGCGAGGATCAATGAGCAGTTCTTC.

V gene TRBV9 combines with J gene TRBJ2-3; D gene unclear. The CDR3 has 14 amino acids. Germline V gives CDR1 SGDLS, CDR2 YYNGEE. V shed 0 bases and J shed 2 bases, with 7 bases lying between them. CDR3 in amino acids: CASSVVQNTDTQYF. CDR3 DNA sequence: TGTGCCAGCAGCGTAGTACAGAACACAGATACGCAGTATTTT.

The chain couples TRBV19 to TRBJ1-3; D uncertain. The CDR3 contains 15 residues. The germline V gene has CDR1 LNHDA and CDR2 SQIVND (reference sequence). Trimming took 5 bases from V and 4 from J, leaving 15 bases between them. CDR3 nucleotide sequence: TGTGCCAGTAGTCTACTACACGAGGAGGGAAACACCATATATTTT. Translated: CASSLLHEEGNTIYF.

The chain combines TRBV18 with TRBJ1-3, with TRBD1 matching 10 bases. Germline loops: CDR1 KGHSH, CDR2 LQKENI. V lost 0 bases to trimming and J lost 4 bases; unmatched junction nucleotides: 6. This CDR3 spans 17 amino acids. The CDR3 region is CASSPPGTGVPGNTIYF. In DNA, the CDR3 is TGTGCCAGCTCACCACCCGGGACAGGGGTTCCCGGAAACACCATATATTTT. Full variable domain (remainder filled in from reference TRBV18 and TRBJ1-3): NAGVMQNPRHLVRRRGQEARLRCSPMKGHSHVYWYRQLPEEGLKFMVYLQKENIIDESGMPKERFSAEFPKEGPSILRIQQVVRGDSAAYFCASSPPGTGVPGNTIYFGEGSWLTVV.

This chain uses TRBV6-4 with TRBJ2-3; the match to TRBD1 covers 8 bases. The CDR3 covers 15 residues. CDR1 is MRHNA and CDR2 is SNTAGT in the germline V gene. The V segment lost 6 bases and the J segment 1 base; nucleotides outside the gene matches: 6. CDR3 loop: CASSLQGGGTDTQYF. The DNA for the CDR3 is TGTGCCAGCAGCTTACAGGGGGGTGGCACAGATACGCAGTATTTT.

The V gene is TRBV19, the J gene TRBJ1-4; 8 bases map to TRBD1. CDR3 length: 12 amino acids. CDR1 is LNHDA, CDR2 SQIVND, per germline (reference sequence). Trimming removed 4 bases from V and 9 bases from J; junction bases left unmatched: 1. CDR3 bases: TGTGCCAGTAGTAGACAGGGGCAAAAACTGTTTTTT. Its translation: CASSRQGQKLFF.

The gene calls are TRBV6-5 and TRBJ1-1; D unresolved. Trimming took 5 bases from V and 0 from J, leaving 7 bases between them. The CDR3 length is 13 residues. Germline V lookup: CDR1 MNHEY, CDR2 SVGAGI. The CDR3: CASSGPMNTEAFF. In nucleotides, the CDR3 is TGTGCCAGCAGTGGCCCAATGAACACTGAAGCTTTCTTT.

The DNA for the CDR3 is TGTGCCAGCAGTGAAGGATCGCGGGTCAATGAGCAGTTCTTC. Its protein is CASSEGSRVNEQFF. The gene calls are TRBV2 and TRBJ2-1; tentative D call: TRBD2 (5 bases). This CDR3 comprises 14 residues. Germline CDR1 reads SNHLY; CDR2 reads FYNNEI. Trimming took off 1 base at V and 6 bases at J, with 10 bases between the two ends.

V usage is TRBV30 and J usage is TRBJ2-3; TRBD2 matches 8 bases. Germline V CDR1 and CDR2: GTSNPN, SVGIG (reference sequence). The CDR3 contains 16 residues. The V gene end was trimmed by 3 bases and the J gene end by 0 bases; junction bases not matched to a gene: 8. The CDR3 protein is CAWSAGGGWSTDTQYF. CDR3 DNA: TGTGCCTGGAGCGCCGGGGGGGGCTGGAGCACAGATACGCAGTATTTT. The variable domain in full, with the rest retrieved from reference TRBV30 and TRBJ2-3, is SQTIHQWPATLVQPVGSPLSLECTVEGTSNPNLYWYRQAAGRGLQLLFYSVGIGQISSEVPQNLSASRPQDRQFILSSKKLLLSDSGFYLCAWSAGGGWSTDTQYFGPGTRLTVL.

The V and J genes are TRBV2 and TRBJ1-2; D might be TRBD1 (5 bases). The CDR3 runs to 14 residues. Trimming cost V 8 bases and J 2 bases, with 15 bases left between them. The germline V gene has CDR1 SNHLY and CDR2 FYNNEI. The CDR3: CASQITGINYGYTF. CDR3 coding DNA: TGTGCCAGCCAAATCACAGGTATAAACTATGGCTACACCTTC.

The chain is built from TRBV6-4 and TRBJ2-1, with 9 bases matching TRBD1. V lost 0 bases, J lost 6 bases, and 0 bases stayed unmatched. This CDR3 spans 14 amino acids. CDR1 and CDR2 from the germline V gene are MRHNA and SNTAGT. This CDR3 is CASSDSTGGNEQFF. The CDR3 nucleotides read TGTGCCAGCAGTGACTCGACAGGGGGCAATGAGCAGTTCTTC.

This clone was observed once. This sequence joins TRBV5-1 and TRBJ2-7; possibly TRBD1 for D (6 bases). Trimming cost V 4 bases and J 0 bases, with 8 bases left between them. Germline CDR1 is SGHRS and CDR2 is YFSETQ. The CDR3 contains 13 residues. In DNA form, the CDR3 reads TGCGCCAGCAGCCCACAGGGCTCCTACGAGCAGTACTTC. It encodes CASSPQGSYEQYF.

CDR3 protein: CASAPDRAGYGYTF. The CDR3 region has the DNA TGTGCCAGCGCCCCGGACAGGGCGGGCTATGGCTACACCTTC. This chain connects TRBV27 to TRBJ1-2; 8 bases align to TRBD1. CDR3 length: 14 amino acids. The germline gives CDR1 MNHEY, CDR2 SMNVEV (reference sequence). J lost 4 bases, V lost 8 bases, and 9 bases had no gene match.

The J gene is TRBJ1-2, the V gene TRBV30, with D perhaps TRBD1 (6 bases). The CDR3 loop spans 16 amino acids. The germline CDR1 and CDR2 sequences are GTSNPN and SVGIG (reference sequence). The V gene lost 0 bases and the J gene lost 3 bases, with 17 bases spanning the gap. CDR3 DNA sequence: TGTGCCTGGAGTGTACTTAGGGCCCAGGGGCACTATGGCTACACCTTC. As protein: CAWSVLRAQGHYGYTF.

V gene TRBV19 combines with J gene TRBJ2-7; 7 bases agree with TRBD2. The CDR3 extends over 14 amino acids. V was clipped by 9 bases and J by 0 bases; unmatched bases: 8. Germline-derived CDR1 and CDR2 are LNHDA and SQIVND (reference sequence). Here the CDR3 DNA reads TGTGCCAGCAAATCGGGGGGTAGCTCCTACGAGCAGTACTTC. This codes for CASKSGGSSYEQYF.

CDR3 sequence: CASSLNPGNEQFF. The DNA for the CDR3 is TGTGCCAGCAGCTTAAATCCCGGCAATGAGCAGTTCTTC. The chain uses TRBV7-3 and TRBJ2-1, with D unresolved. There are 13 residues in the CDR3. V was pared by 1 base and J by 6 bases, with 7 bases between. Germline V lookup: CDR1 SGHTA, CDR2 FQGTGA.

V usage is TRBV19 and J usage is TRBJ1-2, with TRBD1 identical over 9 bases. J lost 4 bases, V lost 5 bases, and 5 bases had no gene match. This CDR3 is built from 14 residues. CDR1 and CDR2 (germline): LNHDA, SQIVND (reference sequence). For the CDR3, the DNA is TGTGCCAGTAGTTCAAGGACAGGGGTCTATGGCTACACCTTC. Translation gives CASSSRTGVYGYTF.

The genes are TRBV5-5 and TRBJ2-2; D uncertain. V lost 5 bases, J lost 2 bases, and 10 bases lay in between. Germline assignment: CDR1 SGHKS and CDR2 YYEKEE (reference sequence). There are 14 residues in the CDR3. The CDR3 DNA reads as TGTGCCAGCAGTCTGTACAGCAACACCGGGGAGCTGTTTTTT. Translation gives CASSLYSNTGELFF.

The J gene is TRBJ1-6, the V gene TRBV6-6; 8 positions agree with TRBD1. CDR1 and CDR2 from the germline V gene are MNHNY and SVGAGI (reference sequence). V was clipped by 1 base and J by 10 bases; unmatched bases: 6. The CDR3 has 15 amino acids. The CDR3 nucleotides are TGTGCCAGCAGTTACTTGCCCAGGGGGCAATCACCCCTCCACTTT. Encoded protein: CASSYLPRGQSPLHF.

This chain links TRBV5-1 with TRBJ1-1; 7 bases align to TRBD1. Germline values: CDR1 SGHRS, CDR2 YFSETQ. The CDR3 has 14 residues. The junction had 5 bases not matched to a gene; V was cut back by 5 bases and J by 1 base. CDR3 DNA: TGCGCCAGCAGACCCGGGACAGCGAACACTGAAGCTTTCTTT. Translated, it gives CASRPGTANTEAFF.

Only one count was recorded for this clone. V gene TRBV6-5 combines with J gene TRBJ1-2; 8 positions match TRBD1. V lost 3 bases, J lost 8 bases, and 8 bases stayed unmatched. This CDR3 comprises 14 residues. Germline CDR1 and CDR2: MNHEY and SVGAGI. The CDR3 loop reads CASSYNRGIVGYTF. The CDR3 DNA reads as TGTGCCAGCAGTTATAACAGGGGGATCGTAGGCTACACCTTC.

The chain combines TRBV12-5 with TRBJ1-6; D is undetermined. Germline V lookup: CDR1 LGHNT, CDR2 FRNRAP. This CDR3 is 13 amino acids long. CDR3 coding DNA: TGTGCCAGCGGGGTGGGCCCTAATTCACCCCTCCACTTT. This gives the protein CASGVGPNSPLHF.

The rearrangement joins TRBV9 to TRBJ1-2, with D perhaps TRBD1 (6 bases). Germline CDR1 SGDLS, CDR2 YYNGEE. The length of the CDR3 is 14 residues. V was clipped by 0 bases and J by 2 bases, with 8 bases between them. This CDR3 reads CASSVEQGNYGYTF. The CDR3 DNA reads TGTGCCAGCAGCGTAGAACAGGGAAACTATGGCTACACCTTC.

The chain employs TRBV2 and TRBJ1-3, with TRBD1 matching over 9 bases. Per the germline V gene, CDR1 is SNHLY and CDR2 is FYNNEI. V lost 8 bases and J lost 1; bases outside the gene matches: 0. There are 13 residues in the CDR3. Here the CDR3 DNA reads TGTGCCAGCGACAGGGGGTCTGGAAACACCATATATTTT. As protein: CASDRGSGNTIYF.

The V and J genes are TRBV5-1 and TRBJ1-6, with D tentatively TRBD1 (6 bases). The CDR3 sequence is 13 residues long. Trimming removed 4 bases from V and 8 bases from J, with 10 bases in between. The germline CDR1 and CDR2 sequences are SGHRS and YFSETQ. CDR3 loop: CASSRQDDSPLHF. CDR3 in DNA: TGCGCCAGCAGCCGACAGGATGATTCACCCCTCCACTTT.